One sample yielded the 26 T cell receptor beta chains listed below, sequenced in a study of technical replicates of blood from a handful of donors. The repertoire was sequenced with immunoSEQ multiplex PCR; TCRdb's copy has only in-frame clones and lacks some. The profile shows 17,000 or so clones, roughly nine tenths of them singletons. Sequencing used PBMCs. These receptors were collected from a human donor in good health.

The chain joins TRBV2 to TRBJ2-1; TRBD2 matches at 15 bases. V shed 8 bases and J 9 bases; nucleotides not matched to a gene: 2. CDR3 length: 13 residues. Germline V gene lookup returns CDR1 SNHLY and CDR2 FYNNEI. CDR3 residues: CASGLAGGIEQFF. Written as DNA, the CDR3 is TGTGCCAGCGGACTAGCGGGAGGGATTGAGCAGTTCTTC.

The V gene is TRBV11-2, the J gene TRBJ2-2, with a possible D match to TRBD1 (6 bases). The CDR3 loop spans 15 amino acids. Per the germline V gene, CDR1 is SGHAT and CDR2 is FQNNGV. With 4 bases removed from V and 5 bases from J, the gap between germline ends came to 14 bases. The CDR3 loop reads CASSSGVVETGELFF. CDR3 nucleotide sequence: TGTGCCAGCAGCTCAGGGGTAGTAGAAACCGGGGAGCTGTTTTTT.

The chain links TRBV12-5 to TRBJ2-1, with TRBD2 matching 7 bases. V shed 6 bases, J shed 5 bases, and the junction held 22 bases outside the gene matches. Germline V lookup: CDR1 LGHNT, CDR2 FRNRAP. The CDR3 spans 19 residues. The CDR3 loop reads CASGGPGGPRAGRDNEQFF. Here the CDR3 DNA reads TGTGCTAGTGGCGGGCCAGGCGGTCCTCGAGCGGGACGAGACAATGAGCAGTTCTTC.

This chain connects TRBV18 to TRBJ2-1, with 11 bases that match TRBD2. The germline CDR1 and CDR2 sequences are KGHSH and LQKENI. The CDR3 runs 15 residues. V lost 1 base and J lost 7; bases outside the gene matches: 3. CDR3 in amino acids: CASSPQLAGGNEQFF. As DNA, the CDR3 is TGTGCCAGCTCACCACAGCTAGCGGGAGGTAATGAGCAGTTCTTC.

This clone has only one observation. The CDR3 DNA reads TGCGCCAGCAGCTTGGGGGGAGCTTCCTACGAGCAGTACTTC. As protein: CASSLGGASYEQYF. The V call is TRBV5-1, the J call TRBJ2-7; maybe TRBD2 (5 bases). This CDR3 comprises 14 residues. Germline CDR1 and CDR2: SGHRS and YFSETQ. V was clipped by 0 bases and J by 1 base, with 8 bases between them.

This clone was detected only once. This sequence joins TRBV27 and TRBJ2-7; 11 bases line up with TRBD2. Trimming cost V 5 bases and J 1 base; bases outside gene matches: 7. Germline-derived CDR1 and CDR2 are MNHEY and SMNVEV (reference sequence). The CDR3 is made up of 16 amino acids. CDR3 in DNA: TGTGCCAGCAGTCGTTTAGCGGGAGGGAAGTCCTACGAGCAGTACTTC. This codes for CASSRLAGGKSYEQYF.

The J gene is TRBJ2-7, the V gene TRBV19, with 7 bases fitting TRBD1. The CDR3 has 14 residues. Germline CDR1 LNHDA, CDR2 SQIVND (reference sequence). The trim removed 4 bases at V and 3 bases at J, leaving 6 bases unmatched. This CDR3 reads CASSTGQGVYEQYF. CDR3 nucleotides: TGTGCCAGTAGTACCGGGCAGGGGGTCTACGAGCAGTACTTC.

CDR3 in DNA: TGTGCCAGCAGTGAAATGGCAGGGGCGGGCTCTGAGCAGTTCTTC. It translates to CASSEMAGAGSEQFF. The chain employs TRBV6-1 and TRBJ2-1; TRBD1 might be the D (6 bases). Trimming pared 2 bases from V and 9 bases from J, leaving 17 bases between. The CDR3 covers 15 residues. Per the germline V gene, CDR1 is MNHNS and CDR2 is SASEGT.

The chain carries TRBV6-1 and TRBJ2-1, with TRBD1 identical over 11 bases. The CDR3 covers 15 residues. Germline values: CDR1 MNHNS, CDR2 SASEGT. The trim removed 3 bases at V and 3 bases at J, leaving 1 base unmatched. CDR3 sequence (DNA): TGTGCCAGCAGTGAGGGACAGGGGGGCTACAATGAGCAGTTCTTC. It is translated as CASSEGQGGYNEQFF.

This clone has just a few counts. The chain carries TRBV2 and TRBJ1-1; 7 bases align to TRBD1. This CDR3 has 12 amino acids. J was trimmed by 5 bases and V by 5 bases; bases with no gene match: 2. Per the germline V gene, CDR1 is SNHLY and CDR2 is FYNNEI. Here the CDR3 reads CASSYRGTEAFF. CDR3 nucleotide sequence: TGTGCCAGCAGTTACAGGGGAACTGAAGCTTTCTTT.

The chain links TRBV7-6 to TRBJ2-2; D perhaps matches TRBD2 (6 bases). Germline V gives CDR1 SGHVS, CDR2 FNYEAQ. Trimming removed 5 bases at V and 7 bases at J, with 14 bases between. The CDR3 is 14 residues long. CDR3 amino acids: CASSASLGGGELFF. Written as DNA, the CDR3 is TGTGCCAGCAGCGCCAGCTTGGGGGGCGGGGAGCTGTTTTTT.

This clone was recorded once. This chain connects TRBV4-2 to TRBJ2-2, with TRBD2 identical over 9 bases. CDR1 and CDR2 from the germline V gene are LGHNA and YNFKEQ. This CDR3 is 16 amino acids long. Trimming removed 1 base from V and 0 bases from J; junction bases left unmatched: 0. The DNA of the CDR3 is TGTGCCAGCAGCCAAGCTAGCGGGACGAACACCGGGGAGCTGTTTTTT. Residues: CASSQASGTNTGELFF.

The chain uses TRBV14 and TRBJ1-3, with D perhaps matching TRBD1 (5 bases). The CDR3 sequence is 14 residues long. V shed 4 bases and J shed 2 bases, with 9 bases lying between them. Germline V gene sequence: CDR1 SGHDN, CDR2 FVKESK. The CDR3 nucleotides read TGTGCCAGCAGCCGCGGGACCGCTGGAAACACCATATATTTT. Translating it yields CASSRGTAGNTIYF.

The chain is built from TRBV7-2 and TRBJ2-7; 11 bases are a match to TRBD2. The germline V gene has CDR1 SGHTA and CDR2 FQGNSA. The CDR3 is 18 residues long. The V and J ends lost 2 bases and 0 bases, in that order; junction bases with no gene match: 9. This CDR3 reads CASSLQATSGELSYEQYF. The CDR3 DNA reads as TGTGCCAGCAGCTTACAGGCGACTAGCGGGGAACTCTCCTACGAGCAGTACTTC. Supplemented by reference TRBV7-2 and TRBJ2-7, the full variable domain reads GAGVSQSPSNKVTEKGKDVELRCDPISGHTALYWYRQSLGQGLEFLIYFQGNSAPDKSGLPSDRFSAERTGGSVSTLTIQRTQQEDSAVYLCASSLQATSGELSYEQYFGPGTRLTVT.

About this clone: The sample carries other DNA sequences with the same CDR3. The V call is TRBV5-1, the J call TRBJ2-1; perhaps TRBD2 as D (6 bases). Germline lookup yields CDR1 SGHRS and CDR2 YFSETQ. Deletions cut 2 bases from V and 5 bases from J, with 11 bases between. The CDR3 runs to 14 residues. The CDR3 DNA follows: TGCGCCAGCAGCTTATCCCTAGCGAACAATGAGCAGTTCTTC. The encoded protein is CASSLSLANNEQFF.

V and J are TRBV6-6 and TRBJ2-2; TRBD1 matches at 7 bases. This CDR3 is 15 amino acids long. V lost 6 bases, J lost 5 bases, and 9 bases stayed unmatched. CDR1 MNHNY and CDR2 SVGAGI come from the germline V gene (reference sequence). This CDR3 is CASRSRQGSTGELFF. Written as DNA, the CDR3 is TGTGCCAGCAGAAGCCGACAGGGATCGACCGGGGAGCTGTTTTTT.

This clone turned up a few times. J is TRBJ2-7 and V is TRBV18; tentative D call: TRBD2 (5 bases). V lost 5 bases, J lost 1 base, and 12 bases lay in between. CDR3 length: 14 residues. Germline CDR1 and CDR2: KGHSH and LQKENI. This CDR3 reads CASSSGVGSYEQYF. Written as DNA, the CDR3 is TGTGCCAGCTCATCCGGGGTCGGGTCCTACGAGCAGTACTTC. The whole variable domain, remainder taken from reference TRBV18 and TRBJ2-7, is NAGVMQNPRHLVRRRGQEARLRCSPMKGHSHVYWYRQLPEEGLKFMVYLQKENIIDESGMPKERFSAEFPKEGPSILRIQQVVRGDSAAYFCASSSGVGSYEQYFGPGTRLTVT.

J is TRBJ2-2 and V is TRBV19, with a tentative D call TRBD1 (5 bases). V lost 7 bases, J lost 4 bases, and 19 bases lay in between. Germline values: CDR1 LNHDA, CDR2 SQIVND (reference sequence). CDR3 length equals 16 residues. The CDR3, as DNA: TGTGCCAGTAACCCCACCAGGGTCGTTGGCACCGGGGAGCTGTTTTTT. Protein sequence: CASNPTRVVGTGELFF. The full variable domain, its missing parts supplied by reference TRBV19 and TRBJ2-2, is DGGITQSPKYLFRKEGQNVTLSCEQNLNHDAMYWYRQDPGQGLRLIYYSQIVNDFQKGDIAEGYSVSREKKESFPLTVTSAQKNPTAFYLCASNPTRVVGTGELFFGEGSRLTVL.

The CDR3, as DNA: TGTGCCAGCGGTCAAAACCCTGACAGGGTTCCCACCGGGGAGCTGTTTTTT. Encoded protein: CASGQNPDRVPTGELFF. This chain uses TRBV2 with TRBJ2-2; 7 bases are shared with TRBD1. Trimming removed 8 bases from V and 4 bases from J; junction bases left unmatched: 16. From germline, CDR1 is SNHLY and CDR2 FYNNEI. The CDR3 has 17 residues.

This chain uses TRBV14 with TRBJ2-7, with TRBD2 matching over 11 bases. Germline V CDR1 and CDR2: SGHDN, FVKESK. The CDR3 has 14 amino acids. V dropped 1 base and J dropped 4; count of bases not matched to a gene: 0. For the CDR3, the DNA is TGTGCCAGCAGCCAAGTAGCGGGAGGGTACGAGCAGTACTTC. Protein product: CASSQVAGGYEQYF.

The V gene is TRBV10-2, the J gene TRBJ2-1, with 8 bases fitting TRBD2. This CDR3 is 14 amino acids long. Germline V lookup: CDR1 WSHSY, CDR2 SAAADI. The V gene end was trimmed by 0 bases and the J gene end by 9 bases; junction bases not matched to a gene: 4. CDR3 nucleotide sequence: TGCGCCAGCAGTGAGTCTAGCGGGATGGGTGAGCAGTTCTTC. The encoded protein is CASSESSGMGEQFF.

The rearrangement joins TRBV10-1 to TRBJ2-1; 8 bases are shared with TRBD1. The CDR3 is 13 residues long. Per the germline V gene, CDR1 is WNHNN and CDR2 is SYGVQD (reference sequence). V was pared by 4 bases and J by 6 bases, with 2 bases of the junction left unmatched. The DNA of the CDR3 is TGCGCCAGCAGTGGCAGGGGGCTCAATGAGCAGTTCTTC. Residues: CASSGRGLNEQFF.

This clone was counted between two and nine times. The chain has TRBV7-2 and TRBJ1-2; 7 bases match TRBD1. Unmatched junction bases numbered 7, after V lost 5 bases and J lost 4 bases. CDR1 is SGHTA, CDR2 FQGNSA, per germline. This CDR3 is 14 amino acids long. The CDR3 bases are TGTGCCAGCAGCGCCCTGCAGGGGGGCTATGGCTACACCTTC. Its translation is CASSALQGGYGYTF.

The CDR3 DNA sequence: TGTGCCAGCAGTTTAGCCGGTGCGACTAGCGAATACACAGATACGCAGTATTTT. Translation gives CASSLAGATSEYTDTQYF. The V call is TRBV27, the J call TRBJ2-3, with TRBD2 matching over 8 bases. Germline assignment: CDR1 MNHEY and CDR2 SMNVEV (reference sequence). Trimming at V came to 2 bases and at J to 2 bases, leaving 12 bases not matched to a gene. CDR3 length: 18 amino acids.

This chain joins TRBV19 and TRBJ1-5; no firm D call. V gave up 5 bases and J gave up 3 bases, with 11 bases separating them. Germline CDR1 reads LNHDA; CDR2 reads SQIVND (reference sequence). The CDR3 consists of 14 residues. The CDR3 sequence: CASSLAGYNQPQHF. Written as DNA, the CDR3 is TGTGCCAGTAGTTTGGCTGGTTACAATCAGCCCCAGCATTTT.

The chain recombines TRBV6-1 with TRBJ2-3; TRBD1 is a possible D gene (5 bases). The V and J ends lost 7 bases and 3 bases respectively, with 17 bases between them. The V gene's germline CDR1 is MNHNS and CDR2 SASEGT. CDR3 size: 15 residues. The CDR3 is CASNPRGIGTDTQYF. The CDR3 nucleotides read TGTGCCAGCAATCCAAGGGGTATTGGGACAGATACGCAGTATTTT.